The 7 T cell receptor beta chains below all came from one sample that was sequenced in a study of shared clonotypes between healthy human individuals. Here immunoSEQ multiplex PCR was the method, and the copy in TCRdb shows in-frame clones only, minus some. This sample has over a million clones; 95% to 97% occur once, and the top ten carry approximately 1.1%. Input material: naive CD4+ T cells sorted from blood. This sample's subset: CD45RA+ positively selected. The receptor source for this set is a man aged 25 to 45 in good health.

J is TRBJ2-6 and V is TRBV6-1, with D unresolved. V was clipped by 3 bases and J by 0 bases, with 6 bases between them. Germline CDR1 is MNHNS and CDR2 is SASEGT. The CDR3 consists of 15 residues. The CDR3 is CASSEVHSGANVLTF. DNA for the CDR3: TGTGCCAGCAGTGAGGTACACTCTGGGGCCAACGTCCTGACTTTC.

V is TRBV5-6 and J is TRBJ2-6; no definite D call. Germline V CDR1 and CDR2: SGHDT, YYEEEE. V was clipped by 1 base and J by 1 base, with 9 bases between them. This CDR3 spans 16 amino acids. The CDR3, as DNA: TGTGCCAGCAGCTTGTTAGGCCGTTCTGGGGCCAACGTCCTGACTTTC. Protein product: CASSLLGRSGANVLTF.

The CDR3 here is CASSETRDTQYF. The CDR3 DNA reads as TGTGCCAGCAGCGAGACGCGAGATACGCAGTATTTT. This chain joins TRBV9 and TRBJ2-3; D is unresolved. This CDR3 contains 12 residues. V was shortened by 3 bases and J by 5 bases, with 7 bases between the two germline ends. CDR1 is SGDLS, CDR2 YYNGEE, per germline.

CDR3 region: CASSFNRGQGNSYEQYF. CDR3 nucleotide sequence: TGTGCCAGCAGCTTTAATCGGGGGCAGGGGAACTCCTACGAGCAGTACTTC. The rearrangement uses TRBV7-9 and TRBJ2-7, with D possibly being TRBD1 or TRBD2 (6 bases each). Trimming shortened V by 3 bases and J by 0 bases, and 18 bases separated the two germline ends. This CDR3 comprises 17 residues. Germline lookup yields CDR1 SEHNR and CDR2 FQNEAQ (reference sequence). The full variable domain, with the rest looked up from reference TRBV7-9 and TRBJ2-7, is DTGVSQNPRHKITKRGQNVTFRCDPISEHNRLYWYRQTLGQGPEFLTYFQNEAQLEKSRLLSDRFSAERPKGSFSTLEIQRTEQGDSAMYLCASSFNRGQGNSYEQYFGPGTRLTVT.

The rearrangement joins TRBV28 to TRBJ2-7; a weak D match, TRBD1 (6 bases). The V end was cut by 2 bases, the J end by 2 bases, with 7 bases between. The CDR3 is made up of 13 amino acids. The germline V gene has CDR1 MDHEN and CDR2 SYDVKM. CDR3 DNA: TGTGCCAGCAGTTTACGGACAGCCTACGAGCAGTACTTC. Residues: CASSLRTAYEQYF.

The genes are TRBV7-9 and TRBJ1-5, with D possibly being TRBD1 (5 bases). The CDR3 runs 14 residues. With 4 bases removed from V and 7 bases from J, the gap between germline ends came to 14 bases. CDR1 is SEHNR and CDR2 is FQNEAQ in the germline V gene (reference sequence). DNA of the CDR3: TGTGCCAGCAGCTCTACCAGGGATGGGCAGCCCCAGCATTTT. Translated: CASSSTRDGQPQHF.

This sequence joins TRBV5-1 and TRBJ2-1; D unresolved. V lost 0 bases and J lost 7, with 11 bases in between. Germline loops: CDR1 SGHRS, CDR2 YFSETQ. The CDR3 has 14 residues. In nucleotides, the CDR3 is TGCGCCAGCAGCTTGGCTGGGTTGCAGAATGAGCAGTTCTTC. Translation: CASSLAGLQNEQFF.